This T cell receptor beta chain was documented in a study of regulatory T cells in long-lasting Graves disease. As for time point: newly diagnosed GD, antithyroid drugs for less than 3 months. Construction of the TCR library relied on RNA isolated from PBMCs. To make TCR beta libraries, researchers used iRepertoire HTBI primers and Arm-PCR of CDR3 regions. In TCRdb, the multiplex PCR reads were re-called with MiXCR into one record per CDR3 protein. The sample has about half a million distinct CDR3 sequences; 12% are singletons. This clonotype has only one observation. This same sample was also part of a study on T cells in Graves' hyperthyroidism and ophthalmopathy.

The TCR comes from a woman aged 30 to 39 with Graves disease. The source material was peripheral blood mononuclear cells (PBMCs), sampled at new diagnosis, from a patient treated with antithyroid drugs.

The CDR3 sequence is CASSTGGSEAFF. CDR3 nucleotides: TGTGCCAGCAGTACAGGGGGCTCTGAAGCTTTCTTT. This chain joins TRBV12-3 or TRBV12-4 and TRBJ1-1; 9 nucleotides match TRBD1. The CDR3 runs 12 residues. The V segment lost 5 bases and the J segment 6 bases; nucleotides outside the gene matches: 1.